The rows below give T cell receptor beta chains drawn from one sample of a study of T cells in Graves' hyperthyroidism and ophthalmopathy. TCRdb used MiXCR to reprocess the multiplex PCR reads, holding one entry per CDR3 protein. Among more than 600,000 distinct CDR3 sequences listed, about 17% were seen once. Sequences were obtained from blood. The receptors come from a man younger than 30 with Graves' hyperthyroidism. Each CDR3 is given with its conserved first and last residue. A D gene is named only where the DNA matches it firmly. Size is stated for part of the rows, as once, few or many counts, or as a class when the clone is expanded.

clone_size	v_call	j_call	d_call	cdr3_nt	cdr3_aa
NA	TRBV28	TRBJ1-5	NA	TGTGCCAGCAGAAGGCAGGAGATGGGTCAGTCCCAGCATTTT	CASRRQEMGQSQHF
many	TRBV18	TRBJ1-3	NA	TGTGCCAGCTCACCCGCACAGCTTGGAAACACCATATATTTT	CASSPAQLGNTIYF
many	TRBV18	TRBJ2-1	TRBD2	TGTGCCAGCTCACCAAGACTAGCGGGAGATGGAGAGCAGTTCTTC	CASSPRLAGDGEQFF
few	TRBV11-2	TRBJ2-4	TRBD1	TGTGCCAGCAGCCAGTCACAGGGGTGGGGGGCCAAAAACATTCAGTACTTC	CASSQSQGWGAKNIQYF
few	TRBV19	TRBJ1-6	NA	TGTGCCAGTAGTATACCGGCAGTTAATTCACCCCTCCACTTT	CASSIPAVNSPLHF
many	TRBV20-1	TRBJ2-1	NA	TGCAGTGCTAGAGATAGGCGGGGGCCCTCCTACAATGAGCAGTTCTTC	CSARDRRGPSYNEQFF
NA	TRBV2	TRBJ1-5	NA	TGTGCCAGCAGTAACAGGGTGGGTCAGCCCCAGCATTTT	CASSNRVGQPQHF
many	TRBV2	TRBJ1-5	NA	TGTGCCAGCAGTGATATAGGGTTTCATCAGCCCCAGCATTTT	CASSDIGFHQPQHF
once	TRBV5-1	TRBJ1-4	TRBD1	TGCGCCAGCAGACCGGGACAGATCAATGAAAAACTGTTTTTT	CASRPGQINEKLFF
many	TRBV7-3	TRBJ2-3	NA	TGTGCCAGCAGCCGTGGGGCAGATACGCAGTATTTT	CASSRGADTQYF
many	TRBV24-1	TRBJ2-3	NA	TGTGCCACCAGTGATTCGGACCCGTATTGGGGCACAGATACGCAGTATTTT	CATSDSDPYWGTDTQYF
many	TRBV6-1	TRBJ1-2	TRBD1	TGTGCCAGCAGCCACAGGGGAGCTAACTATGGCTACACCTTC	CASSHRGANYGYTF
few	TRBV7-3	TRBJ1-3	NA	TGTGCCAGCAGCACCCCGGGGTGGCGGGGATCTTGGAACACCATATATTTT	CASSTPGWRGSWNTIYF
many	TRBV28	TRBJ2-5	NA	TGTGCCAGCAGTTCCGCCGGGGGCCTGGGAGAGACCCAGTACTTC	CASSSAGGLGETQYF
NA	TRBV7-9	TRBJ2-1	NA	TGTGCCAGCAGCCTTCTGAGGGTTGAGCAGTTCTTC	CASSLLRVEQFF
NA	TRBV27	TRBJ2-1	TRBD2	TGTGCCAGCAGTCAACTAGCGGGAAGAGGCAATGAGCAGTTCTTC	CASSQLAGRGNEQFF
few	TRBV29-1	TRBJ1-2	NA	TGCAGCGTTGACGACTTGGGTGACTATGGCTACACCTTC	CSVDDLGDYGYTF
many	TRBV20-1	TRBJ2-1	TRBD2	TGCAGTGCCCGGGACTACTACAATGAGCAGTTCTTC	CSARDYYNEQFF
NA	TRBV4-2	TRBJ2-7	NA	TGTGCCAGCAGCCAGGAGCGGGAGCAGTACTTC	CASSQEREQYF
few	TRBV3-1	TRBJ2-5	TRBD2	TGTGCCAGCAGCCAAGATAGGCTAGCGGGCGGGACCCAGTACTTC	CASSQDRLAGGTQYF
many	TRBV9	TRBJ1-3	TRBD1	TGTGCCAGCAGCACAACCTCCGGGACAGGGGAAAACACCATATATTTT	CASSTTSGTGENTIYF
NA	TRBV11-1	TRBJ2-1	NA	TGTGCCAGCAGCTTACTCCCAGGAATTGAGCAGTTCTTC	CASSLLPGIEQFF